This T cell receptor (beta chain) was sequenced during a study of blood T cell repertoires in COVID-19. The overall study: Sources were T cells, B-cell-depleted T cells, or PBMCs; the material itself was cDNA or gDNA.

V was pared by 4 bases and J by 2 bases, with 7 bases of the junction left unmatched. The CDR3 totals 15 residues. Germline V gives CDR1 LGHNA, CDR2 YSLEER. During active infection, Seattle patients enrolled and were then monitored through disease. Measured with immunoSEQ multiplex PCR; TCRdb has only the in-frame clones, and not every one. The sample contains about 410,000 clones, approximately 89% of which appear only once. This TCR was sampled from a woman aged 40 to 50 with COVID-19, enrolled during active disease. Source material: peripheral blood. The chain recombines TRBV4-3 with TRBJ2-7; 8 positions agree with TRBD1. CDR3 sequence: CASSLDRVSTYEQYF. The CDR3 region has the DNA TGCGCCAGCAGCCTGGACAGGGTTTCAACCTACGAGCAGTACTTC.